The rows below give T cell receptor beta chains drawn from one sample of a study of T-cell reconstitution after alpha-beta-depleted transplantation in children. TCRdb reprocessed the PCR reads via MiXCR and lists one record per CDR3 protein. Of some 530,000 distinct CDR3 sequences in the sample, under 15% were seen once. Sequencing used PBMCs from the stem cell graft donor, obtained from the stem cell graft. These receptors all stem from a human donor who donated a stem cell graft to a child with combined immunodeficiency. The CDR3 runs from the conserved cysteine through the conserved F or W. A D gene is named only where the DNA matches it firmly. Only part of the rows carry a size: once, few, many, or a class if the clone is expanded.

TRBV12-3/TRBV12-4	TRBJ2-1	few	-	TGTGCCAGCAGTTTAAACCACCTATCCTCCTACAATGAGCAGTTCTTC	CASSLNHLSSYNEQFF
TRBV5-6	TRBJ2-7	many	-	TGTGCCAGCAGCACGACAGGAACCTACGAGCAGTACTTC	CASSTTGTYEQYF
TRBV14	TRBJ2-7	few	-	TGTGCCAGCAGCGTCCTGGGGGGCCTCGAGCAGTACTTC	CASSVLGGLEQYF
TRBV6-1	TRBJ1-2	once	-	TGTGCCAGCAGCCTTGGACAGAATTACTATGGCTACACCTTC	CASSLGQNYYGYTF
TRBV27	TRBJ2-3	few	-	TGTGCCAGCAGTTTAGTTCAAGGTTTTGGAGATACGCAGTATTTT	CASSLVQGFGDTQYF
TRBV30	TRBJ1-1	-	TRBD1	TGTGCCTGGTTCGACAGGGGGCTAGGGAACACTGAAGCTTTCTTT	CAWFDRGLGNTEAFF
TRBV20-1	TRBJ2-7	few	TRBD1	TGCAGTGCTAGAGACCGGGACAGCCTGGAGCAGTACTTC	CSARDRDSLEQYF
TRBV12-3/TRBV12-4	TRBJ2-7	-	-	TGTGCCAGCAGTACCCACTTGATCTTGGGGGACTACGAGCAGTACTTC	CASSTHLILGDYEQYF
TRBV7-2	TRBJ2-5	few	-	TGTGCCAGCAGCACCCCGCAGGTCTTGGAGCAAGAGACCCAGTACTTC	CASSTPQVLEQETQYF
TRBV5-1	TRBJ2-5	many	-	TGCGCCAGCAGCTTCCAGGGGATCCAAGAGACCCAGTACTTC	CASSFQGIQETQYF
TRBV11-2	TRBJ2-5	many	-	TGTGCCAGCAGCTTAGGCAGGACCGGAGAGACCCAGTACTTC	CASSLGRTGETQYF
TRBV27	TRBJ2-1	few	-	TGTGCCAGCAGTTATCTTCCGACCGGGACCTTTCCCAATGAGCAGTTCTTC	CASSYLPTGTFPNEQFF
TRBV29-1	TRBJ1-2	few	-	TGCAGCGCCCGAGGGAATAACTATGGCTACACCTTC	CSARGNNYGYTF
TRBV7-2	TRBJ2-1	many	TRBD2	TGTGCCAGCAGAACCGGGACTAGCGGCTGGGAGGAGCAGTTCTTC	CASRTGTSGWEEQFF
TRBV29-1	TRBJ2-1	-	-	TGCAGCGTTAAAACCGGATTGGGAAATGAGCAGTTCTTC	CSVKTGLGNEQFF
TRBV20-1	TRBJ1-5	-	-	TGCAGTGCTAGAGATCGGCAGGGCCCCGGACCCCAGCATTTT	CSARDRQGPGPQHF
TRBV20-1	TRBJ1-6	few	-	TGCAGTGCTACCCGGGGGGATACGAACTCACCCCTCCACTTT	CSATRGDTNSPLHF
TRBV3-1	TRBJ2-1	few	TRBD2	TGTGCCAGCAGCCCTAGCGGGGGGGCCTTTAATGAGCAGTTCTTC	CASSPSGGAFNEQFF
TRBV13	TRBJ2-2	many	-	TGTGCCAGCAGCTTAGGGACTACCTCCGTTGACACCGGGGAGCTGTTTTTT	CASSLGTTSVDTGELFF
TRBV2	TRBJ2-5	few	-	TGTGCCAGCAGTGAAGGCCCCGAGGGGACCCAGTACTTC	CASSEGPEGTQYF
TRBV24-1	TRBJ1-5	many	-	TGTGCCACCAGCGGACAGAGCAATCAGCCCCAGCATTTT	CATSGQSNQPQHF
TRBV12-3/TRBV12-4	TRBJ2-1	many	-	TGTGCCAGCAGTGCCGGGACACTAAGGGAGCAGTTCTTC	CASSAGTLREQFF
TRBV19	TRBJ2-7	-	-	TGTGCCACCCGATCACAGGGCACTAGTTCCTACGAGCAGTACTTC	CATRSQGTSSYEQYF
TRBV11-2	TRBJ2-1	-	-	TGTGCCAGCAGCTTTCAGGTGAGCTCCTACAATGAGCAGTTCTTC	CASSFQVSSYNEQFF
TRBV12-3/TRBV12-4	TRBJ2-5	few	-	TGTGCCAGCAGTTTATGGTCCTCCAAGCGGGAGACCCAGTACTTC	CASSLWSSKRETQYF
TRBV5-1	TRBJ2-7	-	-	TGCGCCAGCAGCGCTCGGACAAGGCGCCACGAGCAGTACTTC	CASSARTRRHEQYF
TRBV20-1	TRBJ2-7	many	-	TGCAGTGCTAGAGGTGAAGGATCCGAGCAGTACTTC	CSARGEGSEQYF
TRBV12-3/TRBV12-4	TRBJ2-4	few	-	TGTGCCAGCAGTTTAAGGCAGGCCAAAAACATTCAGTACTTC	CASSLRQAKNIQYF
TRBV28	TRBJ1-2	many	-	TGTGCCAGCAATAGGCAGGGGCAAGGTGGCTACACCTTC	CASNRQGQGGYTF
TRBV20-1	TRBJ1-2	few	-	TGCAGTGCTAGACCGGACGGCTCGTTGGGCTACACCTTC	CSARPDGSLGYTF
TRBV4-2	TRBJ2-1	-	-	TGTGCCAGCAGCCAAGATCGTGTTCCGGGGTTGTACAATGAGCAGTTCTTC	CASSQDRVPGLYNEQFF
TRBV2	TRBJ2-5	many	TRBD2	TGTGCCAGCAGCGCAGGGACTAGCGGCCAAGAGACCCAGTACTTC	CASSAGTSGQETQYF
TRBV7-9	TRBJ2-3	-	TRBD1	TGTGCCAGCAGCGCCCGAGGGGGCGCGGAGACAGATACGCAGTATTTT	CASSARGGAETDTQYF
TRBV5-5	TRBJ2-4	many	-	TGTGCCAGCATCGATCTAGGGGAGACGGATCTAGCCAAAAACATTCAGTACTTC	CASIDLGETDLAKNIQYF
TRBV7-9	TRBJ2-5	few	-	TGTGCCAGCAGCCCGATCCTGGCCCCCGGAGAGACCCAGTACTTC	CASSPILAPGETQYF
TRBV20-1	TRBJ2-7	many	TRBD1	TGCAGTGCTAGCCTCGGACAGGGATGGGGTTCCTACGAGCAGTACTTC	CSASLGQGWGSYEQYF
TRBV5-1	TRBJ1-4	many	-	TGCGCCAGCAGCTTGGAGTCAGGGCAAAAACTGTTTTTT	CASSLESGQKLFF
TRBV6-1	TRBJ1-2	few	-	TGTGCCAGCAAGGGTGCCGGGTCCTACCCACTCTATGGCTACACCTTC	CASKGAGSYPLYGYTF
TRBV2	TRBJ2-7	few	-	TGTGCCAGCAGTGATTCGGTGTCGCAGCGCGAGCAGTACTTC	CASSDSVSQREQYF
TRBV7-3	TRBJ2-7	-	-	TGTGCCAGCAGCTTAACTGGACCTCTACTTCCGTCCGAGCAGTACTTC	CASSLTGPLLPSEQYF
TRBV12-3/TRBV12-4	TRBJ2-5	-	-	TGTGCCAGCAGTCGACCTCCCCTATGGGCGGGGATCCAAGAGACCCAGTACTTC	CASSRPPLWAGIQETQYF
TRBV7-8	TRBJ2-1	-	-	TGTGCCAGCAGCCCAGATTGGGGCCGCTTC	CASSPDWGRF
TRBV5-1	TRBJ1-3	few	TRBD1	TGCGCCAGCAGCTCCGGACAGGGAGGGGACACCATATATTTT	CASSSGQGGDTIYF
TRBV24-1	TRBJ2-2	few	TRBD1	TGTGCCACTTCGGGACAGGTCCGCTTCGCGAACACCGGGGAGCTGTTTTTT	CATSGQVRFANTGELFF
TRBV7-6	TRBJ2-1	-	-	TGTGCCAGCAGCTTCCCCTACCGGGAGCAGTTCTTC	CASSFPYREQFF
TRBV21-1	TRBJ2-1	many	-	TGTGCCAGCAGCCCCCGAGTAAGGGAAGTCATCAATGAGCAGTTCTTC	CASSPRVREVINEQFF
TRBV7-2	TRBJ2-7	few	-	TGTGCCAGCAGCTTATCGTCCGGAGGGTTCCACGAGCAGTACTTC	CASSLSSGGFHEQYF
TRBV7-6	TRBJ2-3	few	-	TGTGCCAGCAGCCCCCCGGGCAGGGCCAGCACAGATACGCAGTATTTT	CASSPPGRASTDTQYF
TRBV20-1	TRBJ2-5	-	-	TGCAGTGCTAGAGATTGGGGAAAAGAGACCCAGTACTTC	CSARDWGKETQYF
TRBV2	TRBJ1-1	-	TRBD1	TGTGCCAGCAGAGAGGACAGGGCCAACACTGAAGCTTTCTTT	CASREDRANTEAFF
TRBV11-2	TRBJ2-1	many	-	TGTGCCAGCAGCCGTATTGGGGGGACTTACAATGAGCAGTTCTTC	CASSRIGGTYNEQFF
TRBV12-3/TRBV12-4	TRBJ2-7	few	TRBD2	TGTGCCAGCAGACTAGCGGGGGGTTCCTACGAGCAGTACTTC	CASRLAGGSYEQYF
TRBV10-3	TRBJ2-5	many	-	TGTGCCATCAGGGACAGTGGAGCGGGGGAGACCCAGTACTTC	CAIRDSGAGETQYF
TRBV19	TRBJ2-3	few	-	TGTGCCAGTAGTATAGTCAGGGGAGGGCCAGATACGCAGTATTTT	CASSIVRGGPDTQYF
TRBV6-2/TRBV6-3	TRBJ1-1	-	-	TGTGCCAGCAGTTACTGGGATGTCGACACTGAAGCTTTCTTT	CASSYWDVDTEAFF
TRBV7-2	TRBJ1-3	-	-	TGTGCCAGCAGCTTAAACCCCCGATCTCAGAGCACCATATATTTT	CASSLNPRSQSTIYF
TRBV12-3/TRBV12-4	TRBJ2-5	many	TRBD1	TGTGCCAGCAGAAAAGACAGGGCACACCAAGAGACCCAGTACTTC	CASRKDRAHQETQYF
TRBV5-1	TRBJ2-7	many	TRBD2	TGCGCCAGCAGCCCCTTAATACGACTAGCGGGATCCTACGAGCAGTACTTC	CASSPLIRLAGSYEQYF
TRBV25-1	TRBJ1-2	few	-	TGTGCCAGCAGTCCAGCGGGGGGACACTATGGCTACACCTTC	CASSPAGGHYGYTF